The rows below give T cell receptor beta chains drawn from one sample of a study of Ad26.COV2.S vaccination and SARS-CoV-2 variants. The table came from immunoSEQ multiplex PCR; TCRdb's copy has only in-frame clones and leaves some out. The table has about 380,000 clones, 83% seen once; the top ten hold nearly 7.5%. The input for sequencing was peripheral blood, taken in a trial of Ad26.COV2.S vaccine versus placebo. The receptors originated from a person aged 18-60 years who received the Ad26.COV2.S COVID-19 vaccine or a placebo. Both conserved end residues are part of each CDR3. A D gene is named only where the DNA matches it firmly.

j_call d_call v_call cdr3_aa cdr3_nt
TRBJ1-4 NA TRBV5-1 CASSLQGTNEKLFF TGCGCCAGCAGCTTACAGGGTACTAATGAAAAACTGTTTTTT
TRBJ1-3 NA TRBV29-1 CSVGLAGGNTIYF TGCAGCGTTGGTCTCGCGGGAGGAAACACCATATATTTT
TRBJ1-2 TRBD1 TRBV9 CASSRTGTAYGYTF TGTGCCAGCAGCCGCACCGGGACAGCGTATGGCTACACCTTC
TRBJ2-4 TRBD1 TRBV11-2 CASSLAGTDLAKNIQYF TGTGCCAGCAGCTTAGCAGGGACAGACTTAGCCAAAAACATTCAGTACTTC
TRBJ2-7 NA TRBV3-1/TRBV3-2 CASSQDSRVGVVYEQYF TGTGCCAGCAGCCAAGATTCGCGGGTAGGGGTAGTCTACGAGCAGTACTTC
TRBJ2-2 NA TRBV27 CASSLAGGLGELFF TGTGCCAGCAGTTTGGCCGGGGGTCTGGGGGAGCTGTTTTTT
TRBJ2-2 TRBD2 TRBV5-1 CASSPTSGANTGELFF TGCGCCAGCAGCCCTACTAGCGGCGCGAACACCGGGGAGCTGTTTTTT
TRBJ1-1 NA TRBV27 CASSLFLTATAASEAFF TGTGCCAGCAGTTTATTTCTTACCGCGACTGCCGCTTCTGAAGCTTTCTTT
TRBJ1-1 NA TRBV7-3 CASSQSVRTEAFF TGTGCCAGCAGCCAATCTGTGCGCACTGAAGCTTTCTTT
TRBJ1-1 NA TRBV7-2 CASSYKQDTEAFF TGTGCCAGCAGCTACAAACAGGACACTGAAGCTTTCTTT
TRBJ2-7 NA TRBV27 CASSSTEQEQYF TGTGCCAGCAGTTCCACAGAGCAGGAGCAGTACTTC
TRBJ1-2 NA TRBV12-3/TRBV12-4 CASAGQSLYGYTF TGTGCCAGCGCAGGGCAGAGCCTCTATGGCTACACCTTC